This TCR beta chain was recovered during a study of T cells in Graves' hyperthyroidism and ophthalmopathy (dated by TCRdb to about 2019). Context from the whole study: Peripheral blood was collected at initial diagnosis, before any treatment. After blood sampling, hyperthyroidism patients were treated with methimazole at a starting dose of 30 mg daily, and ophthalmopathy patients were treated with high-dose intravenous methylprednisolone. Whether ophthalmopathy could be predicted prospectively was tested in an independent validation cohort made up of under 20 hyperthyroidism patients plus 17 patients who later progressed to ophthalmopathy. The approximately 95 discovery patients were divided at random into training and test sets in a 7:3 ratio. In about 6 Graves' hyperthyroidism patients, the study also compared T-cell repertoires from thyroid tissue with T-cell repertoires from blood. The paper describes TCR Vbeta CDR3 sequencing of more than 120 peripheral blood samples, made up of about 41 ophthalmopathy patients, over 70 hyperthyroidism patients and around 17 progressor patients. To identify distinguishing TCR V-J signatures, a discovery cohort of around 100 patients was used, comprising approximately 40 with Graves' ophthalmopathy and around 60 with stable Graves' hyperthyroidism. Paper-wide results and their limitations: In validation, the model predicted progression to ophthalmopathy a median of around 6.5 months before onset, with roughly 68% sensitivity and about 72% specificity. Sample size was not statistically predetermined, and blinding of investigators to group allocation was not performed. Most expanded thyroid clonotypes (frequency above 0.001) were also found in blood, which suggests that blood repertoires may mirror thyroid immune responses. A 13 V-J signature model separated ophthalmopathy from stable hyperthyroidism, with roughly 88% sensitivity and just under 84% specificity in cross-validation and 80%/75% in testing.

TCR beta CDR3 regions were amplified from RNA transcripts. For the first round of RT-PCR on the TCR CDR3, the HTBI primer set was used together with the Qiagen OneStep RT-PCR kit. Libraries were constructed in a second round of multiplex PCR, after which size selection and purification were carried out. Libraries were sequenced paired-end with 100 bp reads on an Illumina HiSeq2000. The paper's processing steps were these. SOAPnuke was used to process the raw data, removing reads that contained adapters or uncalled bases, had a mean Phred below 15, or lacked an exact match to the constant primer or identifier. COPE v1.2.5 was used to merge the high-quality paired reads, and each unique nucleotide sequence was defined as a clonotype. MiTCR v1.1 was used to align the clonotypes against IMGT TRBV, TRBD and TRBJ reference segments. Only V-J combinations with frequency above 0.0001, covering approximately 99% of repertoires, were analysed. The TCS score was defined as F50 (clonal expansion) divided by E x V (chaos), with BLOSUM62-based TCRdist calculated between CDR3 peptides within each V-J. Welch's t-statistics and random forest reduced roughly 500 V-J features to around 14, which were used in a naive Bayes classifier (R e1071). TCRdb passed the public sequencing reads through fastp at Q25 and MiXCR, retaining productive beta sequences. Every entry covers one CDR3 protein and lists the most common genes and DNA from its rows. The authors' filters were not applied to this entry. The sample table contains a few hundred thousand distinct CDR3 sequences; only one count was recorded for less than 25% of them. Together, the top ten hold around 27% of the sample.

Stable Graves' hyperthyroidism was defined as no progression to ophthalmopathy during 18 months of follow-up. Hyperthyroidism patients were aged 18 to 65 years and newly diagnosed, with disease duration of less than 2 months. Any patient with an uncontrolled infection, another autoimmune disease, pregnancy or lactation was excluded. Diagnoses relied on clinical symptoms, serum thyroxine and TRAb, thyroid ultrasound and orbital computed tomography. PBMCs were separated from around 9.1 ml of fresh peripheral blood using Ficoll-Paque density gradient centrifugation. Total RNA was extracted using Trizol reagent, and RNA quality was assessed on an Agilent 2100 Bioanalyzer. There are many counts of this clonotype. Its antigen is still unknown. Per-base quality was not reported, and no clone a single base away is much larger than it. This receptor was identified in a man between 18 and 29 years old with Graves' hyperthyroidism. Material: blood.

The sequenced DNA is TGTGCCAGCAGGCAGGACAGGGGGCTTCGAGTGAACACTGAAGCTTTCTTT. The translation is CASRQDRGLRVNTEAFF. The sequence links TRBV12-3 or TRBV12-4 to TRBJ1-1; a stretch of 11 junction bases matches TRBD1. The CDR3 runs 17 amino acids, cysteine and phenylalanine included. Of all the DNA, just the CDR3 is kept, 51 bases in frame from base 1. V and J are trimmed by 6 bases and 0 bases, and the gene matches miss 9 bases of the junction.